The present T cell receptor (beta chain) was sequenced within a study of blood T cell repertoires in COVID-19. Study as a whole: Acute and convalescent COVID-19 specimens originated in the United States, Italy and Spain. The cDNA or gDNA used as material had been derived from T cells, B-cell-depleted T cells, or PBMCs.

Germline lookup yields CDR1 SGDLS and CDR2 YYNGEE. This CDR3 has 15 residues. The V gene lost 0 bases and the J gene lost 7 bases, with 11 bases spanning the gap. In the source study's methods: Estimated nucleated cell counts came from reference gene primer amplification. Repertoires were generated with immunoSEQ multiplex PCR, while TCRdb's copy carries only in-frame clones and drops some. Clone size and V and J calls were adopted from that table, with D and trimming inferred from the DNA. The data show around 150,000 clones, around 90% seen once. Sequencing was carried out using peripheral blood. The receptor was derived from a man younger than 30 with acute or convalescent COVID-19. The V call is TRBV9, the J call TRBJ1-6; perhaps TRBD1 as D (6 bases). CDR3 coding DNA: TGTGCCAGCAGCGTAGAGGGGGGGCGAAATTCACCCCTCCACTTT. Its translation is CASSVEGGRNSPLHF.